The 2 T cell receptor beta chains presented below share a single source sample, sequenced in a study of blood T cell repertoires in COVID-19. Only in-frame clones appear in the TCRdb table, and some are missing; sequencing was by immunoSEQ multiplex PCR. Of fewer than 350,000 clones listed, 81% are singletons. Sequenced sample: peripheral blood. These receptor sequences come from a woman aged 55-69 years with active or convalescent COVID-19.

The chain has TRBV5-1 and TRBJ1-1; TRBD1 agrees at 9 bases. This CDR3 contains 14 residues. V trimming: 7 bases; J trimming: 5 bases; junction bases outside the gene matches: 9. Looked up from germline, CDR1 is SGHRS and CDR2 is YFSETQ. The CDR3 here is CASGPGQGWTEAFF. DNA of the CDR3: TGCGCCAGCGGACCGGGACAGGGATGGACTGAAGCTTTCTTT.

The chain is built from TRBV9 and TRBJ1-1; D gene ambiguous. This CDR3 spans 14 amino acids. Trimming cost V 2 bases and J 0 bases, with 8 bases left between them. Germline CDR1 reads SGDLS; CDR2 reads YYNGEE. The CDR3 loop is CASSVEGLNTEAFF. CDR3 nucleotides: TGTGCCAGCAGCGTGGAGGGCTTGAACACTGAAGCTTTCTTT.